This T cell receptor beta chain was profiled in a study of T cells in Graves' hyperthyroidism and ophthalmopathy. Study-wide context: Peripheral blood collection took place at initial diagnosis, before any treatment. Study-level results: A model of 13 V-J pairs discriminated ophthalmopathy from stable hyperthyroidism. Also found in blood were most expanded thyroid clonotypes above 0.001.

Regions amplified from RNA transcripts were the TCR beta CDR3 regions. The HTBI primer set drove a first-round RT-PCR of the TCR CDR3. TCRdb reanalysed the multiplex PCR reads using MiXCR and keeps one entry per CDR3 protein. Among under 300,000 distinct CDR3 sequences listed, about 20% were seen once. Exclusions: uncontrolled infection, other autoimmune disease, pregnancy, lactation. Of note for this clonotype: Its specificity is unknown.

Per the germline V gene, CDR1 is SEHNR and CDR2 is FQNEAQ (reference sequence). The ends were cut back, 6 bases at V and 2 bases at J, with 16 bases in the middle. The CDR3 has 15 residues. The chain recombines TRBV7-9 with TRBJ1-2, with no clear D. The receptor was isolated from a young man with Graves' ophthalmopathy. Sequenced material: blood. The DNA of the CDR3 is TGTGCCAGCAGACCCGCAGGCTCAGAGAACTATGGCTACACCTTC. The encoded protein is CASRPAGSENYGYTF.